Presented here are 9 T cell receptor beta chains from one specimen sequenced in a study of cytomegalovirus exposure and HLA in healthy donors. Use of 60 Vbeta and 13 Jbeta primers characterized the PCR. Produced via immunoSEQ multiplex PCR; TCRdb's table is partial and in-frame only. This sample has 150,000 to 200,000 clones; around 87% occur once, and the top ten carry approximately 1.9%. Material: PBMCs. The source of these receptors is a woman younger than 30 in good health and CMV-seronegative.

The chain joins TRBV7-8 to TRBJ2-7; tentatively, D is TRBD2 (5 bases). CDR3 size: 13 residues. Germline V gives CDR1 SGHVS, CDR2 FQNEAQ. Trimming shortened V by 5 bases and J by 6 bases, and 14 bases separated the two germline ends. The CDR3, as DNA: TGTGCCAGCAGCCCCTGGATAGGGAGCGAGCAGTACTTC. Translation: CASSPWIGSEQYF.

The V gene is TRBV7-6, the J gene TRBJ2-5; 15 bases line up with TRBD2. CDR1 and CDR2 from the germline V gene are SGHVS and FNYEAQ. The V gene end was trimmed by 3 bases and the J gene end by 5 bases; junction bases not matched to a gene: 1. The CDR3 contains 15 residues. This chain's CDR3 is CASSLGTSGRETQYF. The CDR3 bases are TGTGCCAGCAGCTTGGGGACTAGCGGGAGGGAGACCCAGTACTTC.

This sequence joins TRBV11-2 and TRBJ2-7; no clear D gene. The V end was cut by 2 bases, the J end by 7 bases, with 9 bases between. Germline V gene data show CDR1 as SGHAT and CDR2 as FQNNGV. The CDR3 has 12 amino acids. CDR3 loop: CASSLYMLEQYF. Here the CDR3 DNA reads TGTGCCAGCAGCTTATACATGCTGGAGCAGTACTTC.

In regard to this clone: This sample also contains other DNA sequences that code for the same CDR3. V and J are TRBV30 and TRBJ1-3, with unresolved D. CDR3 length: 12 amino acids. V was shortened by 2 bases and J by 1 base, with 3 bases between the two germline ends. CDR1 and CDR2 from the germline V gene are GTSNPN and SVGIG (reference sequence). CDR3 nucleotide sequence: TGTGCCTGGAGTTCTTCTGGAAACACCATATATTTT. Its protein is CAWSSSGNTIYF. The full variable domain, with the rest looked up from reference TRBV30 and TRBJ1-3, is SQTIHQWPATLVQPVGSPLSLECTVEGTSNPNLYWYRQAAGRGLQLLFYSVGIGQISSEVPQNLSASRPQDRQFILSSKKLLLSDSGFYLCAWSSSGNTIYFGEGSWLTVV.

The chain recombines TRBV6-5 with TRBJ2-5; 7 bases map to TRBD2. Germline loops: CDR1 MNHEY, CDR2 SVGAGI. CDR3 length: 12 amino acids. After removal of 9 bases from V and 1 base from J, the junction contained 2 bases not matched to a gene. CDR3 loop: CASGGGQETQYF. CDR3 bases: TGTGCCAGTGGGGGGGGCCAAGAGACCCAGTACTTC.

The chain links TRBV12-5 to TRBJ2-7; 10 nucleotides line up with TRBD2. The CDR3 length is 22 residues. Looked up from germline, CDR1 is LGHNT and CDR2 is FRNRAP. J was trimmed by 3 bases and V by 4 bases; bases with no gene match: 27. The DNA of the CDR3 is TGTGCTAGTGGTTCTCCGGGACTAGCGAGCCCAACAGCACTCACCCACCGCTACGAGCAGTACTTC. Translated: CASGSPGLASPTALTHRYEQYF.

As for this clone: The sample has other DNA sequences that encode this CDR3 too. The gene calls are TRBV6-8 and TRBJ2-3, with 14 nucleotides matching TRBD2. The germline V gene encodes CDR1 MNHGY and CDR2 SAAAGT. V trimming: 7 bases; J trimming: 2 bases; junction bases outside the gene matches: 20. The CDR3 has 21 amino acids. The CDR3 region has the DNA TGTGCCAGCATCACGGGACACCTAGGACTAGCGGGGGGAGTTGACACAGATACGCAGTATTTT. This translates into CASITGHLGLAGGVDTDTQYF.

Regarding this clone: Other DNA sequences in this specimen translate into the identical CDR3. The chain carries TRBV18 and TRBJ2-1; 7 bases align to TRBD2. CDR1 is KGHSH, CDR2 LQKENI, per germline. J lost 2 bases, V lost 2 bases, and 0 bases had no gene match. CDR3 length: 14 residues. CDR3 sequence reads: CASSPTSAYNEQFF. The CDR3, as DNA: TGTGCCAGCTCACCAACTAGCGCCTACAATGAGCAGTTCTTC.

This chain joins TRBV7-2 and TRBJ1-6; 9 nucleotides agree with TRBD1. The CDR3 is 17 residues long. The V gene's germline CDR1 is SGHTA and CDR2 FQGNSA. V trimming: 5 bases; J trimming: 1 base; junction bases outside the gene matches: 6. This chain's CDR3 is CASSQDRGRSYNSPLHF. In nucleotides, the CDR3 is TGTGCCAGCAGCCAGGACAGGGGTCGATCCTATAATTCACCCCTCCACTTT.